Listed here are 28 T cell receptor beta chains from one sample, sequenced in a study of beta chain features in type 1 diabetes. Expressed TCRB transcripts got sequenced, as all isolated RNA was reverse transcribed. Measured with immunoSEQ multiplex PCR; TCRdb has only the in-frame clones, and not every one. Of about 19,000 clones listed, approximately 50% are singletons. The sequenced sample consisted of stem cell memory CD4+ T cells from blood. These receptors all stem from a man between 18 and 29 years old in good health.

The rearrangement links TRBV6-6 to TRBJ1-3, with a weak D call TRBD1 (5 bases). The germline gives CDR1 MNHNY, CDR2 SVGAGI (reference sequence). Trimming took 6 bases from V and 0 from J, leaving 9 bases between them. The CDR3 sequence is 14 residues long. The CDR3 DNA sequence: TGTGCCAGCAGCGGGACTTCCTCTGGAAACACCATATATTTT. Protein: CASSGTSSGNTIYF.

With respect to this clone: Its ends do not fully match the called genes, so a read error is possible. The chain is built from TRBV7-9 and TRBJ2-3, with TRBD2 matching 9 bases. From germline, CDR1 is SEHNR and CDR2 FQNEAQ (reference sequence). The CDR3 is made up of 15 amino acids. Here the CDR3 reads CASRYPGTSKDTQYF. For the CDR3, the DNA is TGTGCCAGCAGGTACCCCGGGACTAGCAAAGATACGCAGTATTTT.

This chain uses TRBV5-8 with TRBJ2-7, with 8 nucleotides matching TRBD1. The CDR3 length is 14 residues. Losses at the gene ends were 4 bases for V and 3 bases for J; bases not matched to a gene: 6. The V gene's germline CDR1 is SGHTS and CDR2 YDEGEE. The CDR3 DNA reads TGTGCCAGCAGCCAAAGGACAGGGAACTACGAGCAGTACTTC. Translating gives CASSQRTGNYEQYF. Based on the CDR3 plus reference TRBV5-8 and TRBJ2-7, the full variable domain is EAGVTQSPTHLIKTRGQQATLRCSPISGHTSVYWYQQALGLGLQFLLWYDEGEERNRGNFPPRFSGRQFPNYSSELNVNALELEDSALYLCASSQRTGNYEQYFGPGTRLTVT.

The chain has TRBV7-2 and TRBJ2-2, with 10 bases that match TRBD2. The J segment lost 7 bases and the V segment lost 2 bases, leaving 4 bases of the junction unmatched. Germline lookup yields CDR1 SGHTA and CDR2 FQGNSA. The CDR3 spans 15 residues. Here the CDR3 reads CASSLIAGGGGELFF. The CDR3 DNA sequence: TGTGCCAGCAGCTTAATAGCGGGGGGTGGCGGGGAGCTGTTTTTT.

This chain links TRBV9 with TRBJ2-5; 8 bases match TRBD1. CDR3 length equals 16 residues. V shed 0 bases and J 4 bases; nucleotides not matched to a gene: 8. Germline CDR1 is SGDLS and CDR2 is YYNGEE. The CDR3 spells CASSVGLQGVSETQYF. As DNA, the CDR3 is TGTGCCAGCAGCGTAGGGTTACAGGGGGTATCAGAGACCCAGTACTTC. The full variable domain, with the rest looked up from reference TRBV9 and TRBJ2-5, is DSGVTQTPKHLITATGQRVTLRCSPRSGDLSVYWYQQSLDQGLQFLIQYYNGEERAKGNILERFSAQQFPDLHSELNLSSLELGDSALYFCASSVGLQGVSETQYFGPGTRLLVL.

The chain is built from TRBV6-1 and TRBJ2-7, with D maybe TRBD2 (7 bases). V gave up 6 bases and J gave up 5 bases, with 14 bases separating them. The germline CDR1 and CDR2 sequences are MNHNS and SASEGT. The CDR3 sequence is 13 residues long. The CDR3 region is CASRSGGPNEQYF. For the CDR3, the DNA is TGTGCCAGCAGATCCGGGGGGCCTAACGAGCAGTACTTC.

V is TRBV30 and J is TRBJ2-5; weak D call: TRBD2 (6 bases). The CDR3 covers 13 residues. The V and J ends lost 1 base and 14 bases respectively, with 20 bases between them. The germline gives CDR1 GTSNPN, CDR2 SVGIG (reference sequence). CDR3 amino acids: CAWSAGLRSLLYF. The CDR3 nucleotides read TGTGCCTGGAGTGCGGGACTCAGGTCACTATTATACTTC.

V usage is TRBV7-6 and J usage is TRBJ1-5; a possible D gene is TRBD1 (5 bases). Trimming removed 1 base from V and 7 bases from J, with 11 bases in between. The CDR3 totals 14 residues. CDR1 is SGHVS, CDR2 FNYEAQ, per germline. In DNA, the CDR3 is TGTGCCAGCAGCTTAGAGGCGGGGGGGCAGCCCCAGCATTTT. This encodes CASSLEAGGQPQHF. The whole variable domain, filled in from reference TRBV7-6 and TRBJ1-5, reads GAGVSQSPRYKVTKRGQDVALRCDPISGHVSLYWYRQALGQGPEFLTYFNYEAQQDKSGLPNDRFSAERPEGSISTLTIQRTEQRDSAMYRCASSLEAGGQPQHFGDGTRLSIL.

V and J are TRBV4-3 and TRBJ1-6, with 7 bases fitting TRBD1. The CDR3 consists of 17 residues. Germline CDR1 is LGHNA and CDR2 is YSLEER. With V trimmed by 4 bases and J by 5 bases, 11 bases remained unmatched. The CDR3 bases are TGCGCCAGCAGCCGTCTCCTAGGGACAGACGATAATTCACCCCTCCACTTT. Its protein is CASSRLLGTDDNSPLHF.

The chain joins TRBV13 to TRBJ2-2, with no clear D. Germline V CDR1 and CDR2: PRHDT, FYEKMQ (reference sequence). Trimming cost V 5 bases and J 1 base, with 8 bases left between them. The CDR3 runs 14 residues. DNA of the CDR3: TGTGCCAGCAGCCCCTTTAAGAACACCGGGGAGCTGTTTTTT. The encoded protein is CASSPFKNTGELFF.

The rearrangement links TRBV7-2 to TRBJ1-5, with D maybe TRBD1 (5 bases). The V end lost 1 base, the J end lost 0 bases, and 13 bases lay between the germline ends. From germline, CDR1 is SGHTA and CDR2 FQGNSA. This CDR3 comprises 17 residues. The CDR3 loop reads CASSLETQAYSNQPQHF. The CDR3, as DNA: TGTGCCAGCAGCTTAGAAACACAGGCCTATAGCAATCAGCCCCAGCATTTT.

CDR3 nucleotides: TGTGCCAGTAGCGAGACTAGCGGGGGGGCCGGAAACATTCAGTACTTC. This gives the protein CASSETSGGAGNIQYF. V and J are TRBV19 and TRBJ2-4, with TRBD2 matching 14 bases. This CDR3 contains 16 residues. Germline V gene sequence: CDR1 LNHDA, CDR2 SQIVND (reference sequence). V shed 6 bases, J shed 6 bases, and the junction held 7 bases outside the gene matches. Supplemented by reference TRBV19 and TRBJ2-4, the full variable domain reads DGGITQSPKYLFRKEGQNVTLSCEQNLNHDAMYWYRQDPGQGLRLIYYSQIVNDFQKGDIAEGYSVSREKKESFPLTVTSAQKNPTAFYLCASSETSGGAGNIQYFGAGTRLSVL.

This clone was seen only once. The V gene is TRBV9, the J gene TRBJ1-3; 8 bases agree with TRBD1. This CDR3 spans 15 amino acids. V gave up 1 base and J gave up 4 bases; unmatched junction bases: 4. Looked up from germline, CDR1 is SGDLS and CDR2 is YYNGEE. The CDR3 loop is CASSVRTGPGNTIYF. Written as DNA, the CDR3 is TGTGCCAGCAGCGTACGGACAGGGCCAGGAAACACCATATATTTT. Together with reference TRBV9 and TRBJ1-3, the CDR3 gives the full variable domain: DSGVTQTPKHLITATGQRVTLRCSPRSGDLSVYWYQQSLDQGLQFLIQYYNGEERAKGNILERFSAQQFPDLHSELNLSSLELGDSALYFCASSVRTGPGNTIYFGEGSWLTVV.

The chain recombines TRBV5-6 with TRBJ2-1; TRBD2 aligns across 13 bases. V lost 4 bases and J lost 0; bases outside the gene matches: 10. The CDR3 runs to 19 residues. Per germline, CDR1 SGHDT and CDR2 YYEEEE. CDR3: CASSTRTSGRYHSYNEQFF. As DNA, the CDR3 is TGTGCCAGCAGCACCCGGACTAGCGGGAGATACCACTCCTACAATGAGCAGTTCTTC.

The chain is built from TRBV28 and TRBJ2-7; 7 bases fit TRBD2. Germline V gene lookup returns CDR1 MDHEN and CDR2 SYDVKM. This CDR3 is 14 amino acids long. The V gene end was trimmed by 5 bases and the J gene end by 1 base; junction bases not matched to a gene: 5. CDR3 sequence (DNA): TGTGCCAGCAGTCAGCGGGGCCCGTCCTACGAGCAGTACTTC. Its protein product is CASSQRGPSYEQYF.

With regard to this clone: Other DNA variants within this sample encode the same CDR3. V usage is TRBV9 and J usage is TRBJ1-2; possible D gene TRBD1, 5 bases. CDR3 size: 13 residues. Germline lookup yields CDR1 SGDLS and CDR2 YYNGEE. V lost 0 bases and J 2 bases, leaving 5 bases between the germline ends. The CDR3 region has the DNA TGTGCCAGCAGCGTAGGGACAAACTATGGCTACACCTTC. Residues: CASSVGTNYGYTF.

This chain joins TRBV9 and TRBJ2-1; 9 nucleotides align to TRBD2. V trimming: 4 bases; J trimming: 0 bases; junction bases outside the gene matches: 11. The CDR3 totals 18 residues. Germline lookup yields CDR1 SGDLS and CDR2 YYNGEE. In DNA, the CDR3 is TGTGCCAGCAGCCCTCGGTTAGGGCGGGAGGGCTCCTACAATGAGCAGTTCTTC. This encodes CASSPRLGREGSYNEQFF. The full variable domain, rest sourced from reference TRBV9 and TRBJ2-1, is DSGVTQTPKHLITATGQRVTLRCSPRSGDLSVYWYQQSLDQGLQFLIQYYNGEERAKGNILERFSAQQFPDLHSELNLSSLELGDSALYFCASSPRLGREGSYNEQFFGPGTRLTVL.

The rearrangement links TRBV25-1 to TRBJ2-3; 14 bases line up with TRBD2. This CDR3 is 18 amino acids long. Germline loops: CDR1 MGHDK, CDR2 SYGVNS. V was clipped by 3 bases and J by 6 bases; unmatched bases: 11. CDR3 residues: CASSDRYGLAGGGDTQYF. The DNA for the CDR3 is TGTGCCAGCAGTGATCGATACGGACTAGCGGGAGGAGGGGATACGCAGTATTTT.

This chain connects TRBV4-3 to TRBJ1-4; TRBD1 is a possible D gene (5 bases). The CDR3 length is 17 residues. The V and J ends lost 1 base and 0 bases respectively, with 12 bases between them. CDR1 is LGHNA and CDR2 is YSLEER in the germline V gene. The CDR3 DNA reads TGCGCCAGCAGCCAAGCGGACATTATTGCAACTAATGAAAAACTGTTTTTT. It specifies CASSQADIIATNEKLFF.

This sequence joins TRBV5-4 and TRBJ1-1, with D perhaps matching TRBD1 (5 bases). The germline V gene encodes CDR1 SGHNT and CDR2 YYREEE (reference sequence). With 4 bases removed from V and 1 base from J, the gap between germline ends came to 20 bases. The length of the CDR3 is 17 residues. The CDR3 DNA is TGTGCCAGCAGCCCAGAGCCCGTCGGGGGAAGGAACACTGAAGCTTTCTTT. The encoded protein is CASSPEPVGGRNTEAFF.

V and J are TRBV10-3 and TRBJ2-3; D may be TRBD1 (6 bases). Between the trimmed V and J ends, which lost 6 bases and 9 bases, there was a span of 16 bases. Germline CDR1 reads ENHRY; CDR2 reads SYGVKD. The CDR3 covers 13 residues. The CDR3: CAIRGQRQITQYF. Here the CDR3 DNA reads TGTGCCATCAGAGGACAGAGACAGATAACGCAGTATTTT.

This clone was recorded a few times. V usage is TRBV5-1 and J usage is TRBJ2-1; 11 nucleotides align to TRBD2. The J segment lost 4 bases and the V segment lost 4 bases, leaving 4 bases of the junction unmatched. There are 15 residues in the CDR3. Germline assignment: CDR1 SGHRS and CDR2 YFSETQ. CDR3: CASSVGLAEYNEQFF. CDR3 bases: TGCGCCAGCAGCGTGGGACTAGCGGAATACAATGAGCAGTTCTTC.

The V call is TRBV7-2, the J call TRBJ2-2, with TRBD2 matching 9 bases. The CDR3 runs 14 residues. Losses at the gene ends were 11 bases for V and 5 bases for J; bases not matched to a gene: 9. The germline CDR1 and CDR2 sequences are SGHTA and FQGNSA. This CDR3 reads CASRLAAWTGELFF. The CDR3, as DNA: TGTGCCTCCCGACTAGCGGCGTGGACCGGGGAGCTGTTTTTT.

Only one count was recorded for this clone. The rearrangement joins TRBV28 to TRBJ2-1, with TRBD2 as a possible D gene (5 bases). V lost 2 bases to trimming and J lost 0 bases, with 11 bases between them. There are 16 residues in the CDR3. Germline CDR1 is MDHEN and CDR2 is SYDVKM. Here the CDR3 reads CASSLRLFFSYNEQFF. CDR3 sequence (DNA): TGTGCCAGCAGTTTAAGACTATTCTTCTCCTACAATGAGCAGTTCTTC.

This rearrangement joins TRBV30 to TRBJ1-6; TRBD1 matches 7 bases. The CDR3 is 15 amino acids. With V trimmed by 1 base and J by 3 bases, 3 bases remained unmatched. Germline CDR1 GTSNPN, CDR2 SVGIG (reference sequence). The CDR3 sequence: CAWSERQGYNSPLHF. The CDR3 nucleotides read TGTGCCTGGAGTGAAAGACAGGGCTATAATTCACCCCTCCACTTT.

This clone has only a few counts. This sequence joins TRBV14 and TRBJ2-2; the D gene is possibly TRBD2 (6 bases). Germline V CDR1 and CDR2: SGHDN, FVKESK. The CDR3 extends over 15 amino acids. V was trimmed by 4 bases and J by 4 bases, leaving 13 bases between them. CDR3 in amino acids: CASSRRAVVTGELFF. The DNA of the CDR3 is TGTGCCAGCAGCCGGAGGGCGGTTGTCACCGGGGAGCTGTTTTTT.

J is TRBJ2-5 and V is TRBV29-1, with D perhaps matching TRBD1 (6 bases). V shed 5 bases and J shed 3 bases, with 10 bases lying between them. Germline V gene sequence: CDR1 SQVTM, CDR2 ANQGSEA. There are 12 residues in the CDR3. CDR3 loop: CSVWAGEETQYF. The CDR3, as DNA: TGCAGCGTTTGGGCAGGGGAAGAGACCCAGTACTTC.

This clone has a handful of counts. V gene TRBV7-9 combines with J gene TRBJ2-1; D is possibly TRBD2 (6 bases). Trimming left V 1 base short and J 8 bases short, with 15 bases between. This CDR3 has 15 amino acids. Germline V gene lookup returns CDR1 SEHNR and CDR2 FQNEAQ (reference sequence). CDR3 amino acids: CASSLEVIPGDEQFF. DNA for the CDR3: TGTGCCAGCAGCTTAGAGGTAATCCCGGGGGATGAGCAGTTCTTC.